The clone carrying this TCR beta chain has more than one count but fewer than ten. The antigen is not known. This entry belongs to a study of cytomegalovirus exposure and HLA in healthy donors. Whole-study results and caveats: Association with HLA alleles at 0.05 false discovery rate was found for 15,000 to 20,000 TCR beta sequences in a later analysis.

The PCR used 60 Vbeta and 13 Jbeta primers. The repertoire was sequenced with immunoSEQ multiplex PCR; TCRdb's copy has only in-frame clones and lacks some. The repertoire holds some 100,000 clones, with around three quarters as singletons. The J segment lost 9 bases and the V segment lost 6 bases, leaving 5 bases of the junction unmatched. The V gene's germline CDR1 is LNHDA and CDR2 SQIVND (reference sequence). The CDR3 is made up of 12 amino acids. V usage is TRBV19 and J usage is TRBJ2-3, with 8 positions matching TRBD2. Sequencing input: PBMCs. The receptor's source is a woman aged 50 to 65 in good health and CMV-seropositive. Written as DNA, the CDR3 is TGTGCCAGTAGGATTAGCGGGGAAACGCAGTATTTT. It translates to CASRISGETQYF.